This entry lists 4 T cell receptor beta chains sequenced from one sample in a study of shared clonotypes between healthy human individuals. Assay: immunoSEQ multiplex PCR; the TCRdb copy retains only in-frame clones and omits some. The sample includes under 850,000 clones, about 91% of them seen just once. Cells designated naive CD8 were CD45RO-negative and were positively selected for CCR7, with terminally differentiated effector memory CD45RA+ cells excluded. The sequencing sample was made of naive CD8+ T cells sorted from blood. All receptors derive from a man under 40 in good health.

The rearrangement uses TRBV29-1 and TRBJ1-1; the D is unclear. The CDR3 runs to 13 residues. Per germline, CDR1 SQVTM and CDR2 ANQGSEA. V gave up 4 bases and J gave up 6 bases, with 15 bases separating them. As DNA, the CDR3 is TGCAGCGTTGGGTTTAGGGCGGAATCTGAAGCTTTCTTT. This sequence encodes CSVGFRAESEAFF.

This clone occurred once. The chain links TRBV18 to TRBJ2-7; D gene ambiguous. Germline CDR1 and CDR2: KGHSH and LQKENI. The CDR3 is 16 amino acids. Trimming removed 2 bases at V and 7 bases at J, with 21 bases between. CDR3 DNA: TGTGCCAGCTCACCAGTACCCCGCGACACTCTCTGGGAGCAGTACTTC. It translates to CASSPVPRDTLWEQYF. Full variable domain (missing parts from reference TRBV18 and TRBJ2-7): NAGVMQNPRHLVRRRGQEARLRCSPMKGHSHVYWYRQLPEEGLKFMVYLQKENIIDESGMPKERFSAEFPKEGPSILRIQQVVRGDSAAYFCASSPVPRDTLWEQYFGPGTRLTVT.

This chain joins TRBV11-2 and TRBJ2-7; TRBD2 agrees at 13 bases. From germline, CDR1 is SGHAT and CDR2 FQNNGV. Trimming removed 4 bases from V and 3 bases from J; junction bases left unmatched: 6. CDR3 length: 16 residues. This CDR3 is CASSSTSGRVGYEQYF. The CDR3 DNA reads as TGTGCCAGCAGCTCAACTAGCGGGAGGGTGGGCTACGAGCAGTACTTC.

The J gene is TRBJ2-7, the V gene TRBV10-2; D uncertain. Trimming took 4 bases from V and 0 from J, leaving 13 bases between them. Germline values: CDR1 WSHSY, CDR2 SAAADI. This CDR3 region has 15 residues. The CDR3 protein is CASSGGSDSSYEQYF. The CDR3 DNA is TGCGCCAGCAGTGGAGGAAGTGATAGCTCCTACGAGCAGTACTTC.